This T cell receptor (beta chain) comes out of a study of tumor and adjacent non-tumor tissue in lung cancer. Germline CDR1 MNHNS, CDR2 SASEGT. This CDR3 region has 14 residues. About this clonotype itself: The junction shows a germline mismatch at one end, possibly a read error.

The template was RNA from unsorted bulk tissue. Three rounds of nested PCR, following a modified ARM-PCR protocol, produced the TCRbeta library. One entry per CDR3 protein results from TCRdb running MiXCR on the multiplex PCR reads. This repertoire shows around 66,000 distinct CDR3 sequences, more than 70% found once; its top ten account for roughly 27%. The specimen was lung tumor tissue. V gene TRBV6-1 combines with J gene TRBJ1-5, with D hard to call. This clonotype was sampled from a man aged 55-75 years with non-small cell lung cancer. The CDR3 is CASNPPLSNQPQHF. The DNA of the CDR3 is TGTGCCAGCAACCCCCCTCTGAGCAATCAGCCACAGCATTTT.